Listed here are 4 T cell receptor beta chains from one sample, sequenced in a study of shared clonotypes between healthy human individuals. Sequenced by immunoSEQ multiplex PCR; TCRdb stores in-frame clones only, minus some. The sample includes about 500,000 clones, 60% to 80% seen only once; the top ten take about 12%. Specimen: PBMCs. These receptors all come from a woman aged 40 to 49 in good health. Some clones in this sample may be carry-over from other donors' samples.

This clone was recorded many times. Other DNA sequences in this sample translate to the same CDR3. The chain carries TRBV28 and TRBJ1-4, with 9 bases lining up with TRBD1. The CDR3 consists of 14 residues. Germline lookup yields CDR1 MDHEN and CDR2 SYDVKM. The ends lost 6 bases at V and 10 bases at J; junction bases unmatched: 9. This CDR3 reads CASRFRDRVGKLFF. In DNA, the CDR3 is TGTGCCAGCAGGTTCCGGGACAGGGTCGGAAAACTGTTTTTT.

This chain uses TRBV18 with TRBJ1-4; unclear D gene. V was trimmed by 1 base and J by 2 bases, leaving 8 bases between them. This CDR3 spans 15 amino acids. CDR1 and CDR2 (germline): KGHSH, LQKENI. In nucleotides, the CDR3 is TGTGCCAGCTCACCACTCGGAGGGACTAATGAAAAACTGTTTTTT. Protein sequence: CASSPLGGTNEKLFF.

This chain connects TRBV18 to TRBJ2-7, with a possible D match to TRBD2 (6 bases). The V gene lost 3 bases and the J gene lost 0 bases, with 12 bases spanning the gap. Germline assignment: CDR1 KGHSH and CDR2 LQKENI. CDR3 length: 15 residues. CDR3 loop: CASSPVAVSSYEQYF. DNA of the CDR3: TGTGCCAGCTCACCGGTAGCGGTTAGCTCCTACGAGCAGTACTTC.

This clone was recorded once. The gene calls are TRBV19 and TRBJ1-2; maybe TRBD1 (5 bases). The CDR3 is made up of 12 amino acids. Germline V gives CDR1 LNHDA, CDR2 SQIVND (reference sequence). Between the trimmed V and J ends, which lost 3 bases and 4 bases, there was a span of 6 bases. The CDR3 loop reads CASSMQGYGYTF. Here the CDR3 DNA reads TGTGCCAGTAGTATGCAGGGCTATGGCTACACCTTC.